The 10 T cell receptor beta chains below all came from one sample that was sequenced in a study of vaccination and CD4 T cells after COVID-19. Time point denoted: late sampling 161 to 241 days after vaccination in three convalescent patients. Treatment noted: roughly 10-day PBMC culture with coronavirus spike peptide pools or control peptides (ViraFEST assay). The Oncomine TCR Beta short-read assay was applied to DNA of cultured CD4+ T cells. TCRdb analysed the PCR reads with MiXCR anew, one entry per CDR3 protein. The sample contains tens of thousands of distinct CDR3 sequences, approximately 41% of which appear only once. Their antigen targets remain unknown. The source material was CD4+ T cells from blood, cultured in vitro, sampled about 7 months after SARS-CoV-2 vaccination. These receptors all stem from a human donor who had recovered from COVID-19.

This clonotype was counted between two and nine times. The CDR3 loop reads CSARDFREGVETQYF. The CDR3 DNA reads TGCAGTGCTAGAGATTTCCGGGAGGGTGTGGAGACCCAGTACTTC. This chain connects TRBV20-1 to TRBJ2-5; TRBD2 matches at 8 bases. Germline V CDR1 and CDR2: DFQATT, SNEGSKA (reference sequence). The CDR3 has 15 residues. V shed 0 bases and J 5 bases; nucleotides not matched to a gene: 8.

About this clonotype: The junction departs from the called germline gene at one end, perhaps through a read error. V is TRBV28 and J is TRBJ1-1; D may be TRBD1 (6 bases). Germline V CDR1 and CDR2: MDHEN, SYDVKM. The CDR3 has 14 amino acids. The CDR3 spells CASSNTGINTEAFF. In DNA form, the CDR3 reads TGTGCCAGCAGTAACACAGGGATAAACACTGAAGCGTTCTTT.

This clonotype was seen more than once but under ten times. The V gene is TRBV20-1, the J gene TRBJ2-5; 10 bases line up with TRBD2. J was trimmed by 4 bases and V by 0 bases; bases with no gene match: 11. Per germline, CDR1 DFQATT and CDR2 SNEGSKA (reference sequence). The CDR3 is made up of 17 amino acids. CDR3 loop: CSARDGLLAGVGETQYF. The CDR3 DNA follows: TGCAGTGCTAGAGATGGTTTGCTAGCGGGAGTTGGAGAGACCCAGTACTTC.

The gene calls are TRBV28 and TRBJ2-3, with TRBD2 matching 14 bases. V dropped 2 bases and J dropped 0; count of bases not matched to a gene: 22. This CDR3 spans 24 amino acids. Germline CDR1 MDHEN, CDR2 SYDVKM. CDR3 region: CASSLSRSVWTSGRRPSSTDTQYF. The DNA for the CDR3 is TGTGCCAGCAGTTTAAGCCGGAGCGTCTGGACTAGCGGGAGGAGACCCTCTAGCACAGATACGCAGTATTTT.

This clonotype was detected only a few times. The chain joins TRBV7-2 to TRBJ1-2; D is ambiguous. CDR1 is SGHTA and CDR2 is FQGNSA in the germline V gene. V lost 6 bases, J lost 1 base, and 9 bases lay in between. The CDR3 is 13 amino acids. Here the CDR3 reads CASSPDINYGYTF. The CDR3, as DNA: TGTGCCAGCAGTCCCGACATTAACTATGGCTACACCTTC.

This clonotype was seen a handful of times. The gene calls are TRBV20-1 and TRBJ1-5; tentative D call: TRBD1 (6 bases). The CDR3 contains 13 residues. V was pared by 0 bases and J by 7 bases, with 10 bases between. CDR1 is DFQATT and CDR2 is SNEGSKA in the germline V gene (reference sequence). For the CDR3, the DNA is TGCAGTGCTAGAGAACAGGGCTGGCAGCCCCAGCATTTT. It specifies CSAREQGWQPQHF.

J is TRBJ2-1 and V is TRBV7-9, with TRBD1 as a possible D gene (6 bases). Per the germline V gene, CDR1 is SEHNR and CDR2 is FQNEAQ (reference sequence). The CDR3 spans 16 residues. V was shortened by 5 bases and J by 2 bases, with 16 bases between the two germline ends. The CDR3 reads CASSLRRTVPYNEQFF. CDR3 in DNA: TGTGCCAGCAGCCTTCGAAGGACAGTACCCTACAATGAGCAGTTCTTC.

The chain joins TRBV7-6 to TRBJ2-5; D not certain. Germline loops: CDR1 SGHVS, CDR2 FNYEAQ. V was pared by 1 base and J by 2 bases, with 5 bases between. The CDR3 runs to 13 residues. In DNA form, the CDR3 reads TGTGCCAGCAGCTTAGGGACGCAAGAGACCCAGTACTTC. Its protein product is CASSLGTQETQYF.

This clonotype has only a few counts. The chain recombines TRBV10-3 with TRBJ2-1; no definite D call. There are 12 residues in the CDR3. The V end lost 7 bases, the J end lost 4 bases, and 8 bases lay between the germline ends. The germline gives CDR1 ENHRY, CDR2 SYGVKD. The DNA of the CDR3 is TGTGCCATCAAGTCTTCTTACAATGAGCAGTTCTTC. This codes for CAIKSSYNEQFF.

The chain uses TRBV20-1 and TRBJ2-1, with D uncertain. The V end was cut by 3 bases, the J end by 5 bases, with 2 bases between. CDR3 size: 10 residues. The germline V gene has CDR1 DFQATT and CDR2 SNEGSKA (reference sequence). The CDR3 bases are TGCAGTGCTAGGAACAATGAGCAGTTCTTC. It encodes CSARNNEQFF.